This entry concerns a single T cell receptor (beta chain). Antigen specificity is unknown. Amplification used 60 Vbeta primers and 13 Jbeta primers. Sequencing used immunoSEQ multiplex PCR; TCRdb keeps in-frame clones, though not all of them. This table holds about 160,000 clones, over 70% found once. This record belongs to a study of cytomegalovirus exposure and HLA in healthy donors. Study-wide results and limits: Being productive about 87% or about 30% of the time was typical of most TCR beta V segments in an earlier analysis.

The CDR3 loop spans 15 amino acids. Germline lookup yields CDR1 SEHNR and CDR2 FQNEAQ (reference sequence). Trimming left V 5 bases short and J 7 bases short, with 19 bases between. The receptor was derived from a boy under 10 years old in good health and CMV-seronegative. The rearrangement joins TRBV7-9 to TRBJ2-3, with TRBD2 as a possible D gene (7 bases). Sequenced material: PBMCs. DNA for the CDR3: TGTGCCAGCAGCCCGCGGGAGCGGGACAAACATACGCAGTATTTT. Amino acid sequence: CASSPRERDKHTQYF.